The text below deals with one T cell receptor (beta chain). This specimen comes from a study of T-cell reconstitution after alpha-beta-depleted transplantation in children. During its preparation, the TCRbeta library received unique molecular identifiers. TCRdb re-analysed the PCR reads in MiXCR, keeping a single row per CDR3 protein. This table holds some 500,000 distinct CDR3 sequences, 15% to 20% found once. The clonotype was recovered from a human donor who donated a stem cell graft to a child with acute lymphoblastic leukemia. Sequenced here: PBMCs from the stem cell graft donor, sampled from the stem cell graft.

DNA for the CDR3: TGCGCCAGCACCCGGGACAGGGGGCTCGATGGCTACACCTTC. Translation: CASTRDRGLDGYTF. V is TRBV5-1 and J is TRBJ1-2, with 12 bases fitting TRBD1. Germline V gene sequence: CDR1 SGHRS, CDR2 YFSETQ. The CDR3 has 14 residues. V lost 6 bases, J lost 6 bases, and 6 bases stayed unmatched.